This TCR beta chain derives from a study of blood T cell repertoires in COVID-19. The CDR3 is 15 amino acids. Per germline, CDR1 KGHSH and CDR2 LQKENI. With 2 bases removed from V and 7 bases from J, the gap between germline ends came to 14 bases. Study processing details: How many nucleated cells were present was estimated from reference gene primer amplification. Some clones are missing from TCRdb's copy, which holds only in-frame ones; the method was immunoSEQ multiplex PCR. V and J calls and clone size follow that table, whereas D and trimming were derived from the DNA. The sample consists of roughly 230,000 clones, nearly 90% of them appearing once.

The specimen was peripheral blood. The clonotype originates from a woman aged 55-69 years with COVID-19, enrolled during active disease. The chain joins TRBV18 to TRBJ1-4; the D gene is possibly TRBD1 (5 bases). The CDR3 nucleotides read TGTGCCAGCTCACCATGGTTCGCTACAGGTGAAAAACTGTTTTTT. Translation: CASSPWFATGEKLFF.